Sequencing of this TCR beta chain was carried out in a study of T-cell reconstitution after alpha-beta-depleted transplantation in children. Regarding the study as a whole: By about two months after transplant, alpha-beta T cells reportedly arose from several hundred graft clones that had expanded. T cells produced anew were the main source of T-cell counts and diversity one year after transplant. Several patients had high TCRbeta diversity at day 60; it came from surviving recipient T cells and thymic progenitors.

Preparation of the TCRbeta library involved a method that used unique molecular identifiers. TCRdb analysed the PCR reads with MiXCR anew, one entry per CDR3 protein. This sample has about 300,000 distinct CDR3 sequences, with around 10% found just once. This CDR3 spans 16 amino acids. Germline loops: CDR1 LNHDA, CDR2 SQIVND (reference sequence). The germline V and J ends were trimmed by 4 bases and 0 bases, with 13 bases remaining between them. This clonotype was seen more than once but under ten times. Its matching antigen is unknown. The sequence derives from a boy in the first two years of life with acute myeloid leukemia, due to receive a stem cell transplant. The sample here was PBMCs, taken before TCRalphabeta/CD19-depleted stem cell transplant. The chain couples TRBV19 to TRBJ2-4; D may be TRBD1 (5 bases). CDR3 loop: CASSTRTSLAKNIQYF. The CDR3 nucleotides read TGTGCCAGTAGTACCCGGACATCCTTAGCCAAAAACATTCAGTACTTC. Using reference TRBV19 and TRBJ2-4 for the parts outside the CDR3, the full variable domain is DGGITQSPKYLFRKEGQNVTLSCEQNLNHDAMYWYRQDPGQGLRLIYYSQIVNDFQKGDIAEGYSVSREKKESFPLTVTSAQKNPTAFYLCASSTRTSLAKNIQYFGAGTRLSVL.